The 15 T cell receptor beta chains below all came from one sample that was sequenced in a study of blood T cell repertoires in COVID-19. TCRdb's copy holds only in-frame clones and misses some; the assay was immunoSEQ multiplex PCR. The sample has 350,000 to 550,000 clones, around 89% seen once; the top ten hold 0.95% to 1.2%. Sequenced material: PBMCs or T cells enriched from blood (not recorded which). These receptors all come from a man aged 25-45 years who had recovered from COVID-19.

V is TRBV30 and J is TRBJ1-6; D uncertain. Germline V gives CDR1 GTSNPN, CDR2 SVGIG (reference sequence). The V and J ends lost 7 bases and 7 bases respectively, with 17 bases between them. The CDR3 is made up of 14 amino acids. The CDR3 region is CAFSGEAGNSPLHF. The DNA of the CDR3 is TGTGCCTTTTCCGGGGAGGCGGGCAATTCACCCCTCCACTTT.

The chain employs TRBV7-9 and TRBJ2-7; 8 positions match TRBD1. Germline-derived CDR1 and CDR2 are SEHNR and FQNEAQ (reference sequence). This CDR3 region has 15 residues. After removal of 3 bases from V and 1 base from J, the junction contained 5 bases not matched to a gene. The CDR3 here is CASSFPGTGSYEQYF. The CDR3 DNA is TGTGCCAGCAGCTTCCCCGGGACAGGTTCCTACGAGCAGTACTTC.

This chain joins TRBV2 and TRBJ1-1; D gene uncertain. V was shortened by 2 bases and J by 4 bases, with 14 bases between the two germline ends. The V gene's germline CDR1 is SNHLY and CDR2 FYNNEI. CDR3 length: 15 residues. The CDR3 sequence is CASSEIDKETTEAFF. CDR3 sequence (DNA): TGTGCCAGCAGTGAAATCGACAAAGAAACCACTGAAGCTTTCTTT. Filled out from reference TRBV2 and TRBJ1-1, the complete variable domain reads EPEVTQTPSHQVTQMGQEVILRCVPISNHLYFYWYRQILGQKVEFLVSFYNNEISEKSEIFDDQFSVERPDGSNFTLKIRSTKLEDSAMYFCASSEIDKETTEAFFGQGTRLTVV.

This clone was seen a single time. The gene calls are TRBV27 and TRBJ1-1; no reliable D call. The V gene lost 5 bases and the J gene lost 7 bases, with 11 bases spanning the gap. Germline loops: CDR1 MNHEY, CDR2 SMNVEV (reference sequence). CDR3 size: 12 residues. DNA for the CDR3: TGTGCCAGCAGTATAGCTGGGAGTGAAGCTTTCTTT. Protein product: CASSIAGSEAFF.

V is TRBV7-9 and J is TRBJ2-1; D is unresolved. V was shortened by 5 bases and J by 7 bases, with 12 bases between the two germline ends. The CDR3 runs to 13 residues. Germline V gene lookup returns CDR1 SEHNR and CDR2 FQNEAQ (reference sequence). The CDR3 DNA follows: TGTGCCAGCAGCCAAATCTATACGAATGAGCAGTTCTTC. Translating it yields CASSQIYTNEQFF.

The V and J genes are TRBV25-1 and TRBJ2-6; the match to TRBD1 covers 10 bases. The CDR3 totals 18 residues. V shed 8 bases and J 4 bases; nucleotides not matched to a gene: 14. The germline CDR1 and CDR2 sequences are MGHDK and SYGVNS. This chain's CDR3 is CASGTGQGILRGANVLTF. In DNA, the CDR3 is TGTGCCAGCGGAACGGGACAGGGGATCCTCCGGGGGGCCAACGTCCTGACTTTC.

J is TRBJ2-7 and V is TRBV3-1 (or the pseudogene TRBV3-2), with D possibly matching TRBD1 (6 bases). Trimming pared 4 bases from V and 6 bases from J, leaving 16 bases between. The germline V gene has CDR1 LGHDT and CDR2 YNNKEL (reference sequence). The CDR3 extends over 14 amino acids. CDR3 in amino acids: CASSPMTGTGEQYF. The DNA for the CDR3 is TGTGCCAGCAGCCCGATGACAGGAACGGGCGAGCAGTACTTC.

This clone was detected only once. The CDR3 spells CASSHGYSGDQETQYF. The CDR3 coding sequence is TGTGCCAGCAGTCACGGGTATAGCGGCGATCAAGAGACCCAGTACTTC. The chain combines TRBV27 with TRBJ2-5; tentative D call: TRBD2 (6 bases). V was pared by 5 bases and J by 2 bases, with 18 bases between. This CDR3 is built from 16 residues. Germline V gives CDR1 MNHEY, CDR2 SMNVEV (reference sequence).

This chain links TRBV12-5 with TRBJ1-2, with D perhaps matching TRBD1 (6 bases). V was shortened by 5 bases and J by 8 bases, with 18 bases between the two germline ends. Germline CDR1 and CDR2: LGHNT and FRNRAP. The CDR3 consists of 14 residues. The CDR3 region has the DNA TGTGCTAGTGGTCGAATACAGGGACGGAAGGGCTACACCTTC. Translated, it gives CASGRIQGRKGYTF.

This clone was observed a handful of times. This sequence joins TRBV2 and TRBJ2-1, with TRBD1 as a possible D gene (5 bases). This CDR3 has 16 amino acids. Between the trimmed V and J ends, which lost 3 bases and 6 bases, there was a span of 18 bases. CDR1 is SNHLY and CDR2 is FYNNEI in the germline V gene. CDR3 bases: TGTGCCAGCAGTGATACGAGCAGGGCCTGGGGCAATGAGCAGTTCTTC. It translates to CASSDTSRAWGNEQFF.

This clone came up once. At one end the junction does not follow the germline gene, possibly because of a read error. The chain couples TRBV12-3 or TRBV12-4 to TRBJ1-5; D is ambiguous. The CDR3 length is 13 residues. The CDR3 region is CASSLAGVNVYAW. CDR3 DNA: TGTGCCAGCAGTTTAGCCGGGGTCAATGTCTACGCGTGG.

V is TRBV10-3 and J is TRBJ2-7; weak D call: TRBD2 (6 bases). This CDR3 has 14 amino acids. Germline V gene lookup returns CDR1 ENHRY and CDR2 SYGVKD. Trimming shortened V by 7 bases and J by 2 bases, and 15 bases separated the two germline ends. CDR3 amino acids: CAITEGPTTYEQYF. CDR3 nucleotide sequence: TGTGCCATCACGGAGGGACCTACCACCTACGAGCAGTACTTC.

The gene calls are TRBV7-9 and TRBJ2-2, with 8 bases aligning to TRBD2. With 10 bases clipped from V and 1 base from J, the junction kept 2 bases outside the gene matches. The CDR3 is 13 amino acids. Germline loops: CDR1 SEHNR, CDR2 FQNEAQ (reference sequence). The CDR3 nucleotides are TGTGCCAAGACTAGCGAGAACACCGGGGAGCTGTTTTTT. Translated: CAKTSENTGELFF.

This chain connects TRBV19 to TRBJ1-5; 8 nucleotides align to TRBD1. The V gene end was trimmed by 2 bases and the J gene end by 7 bases; junction bases not matched to a gene: 7. Germline CDR1 LNHDA, CDR2 SQIVND (reference sequence). The CDR3 totals 15 residues. The CDR3, as DNA: TGTGCCAGTAGTATACAGGGACAGGCGGACCAGCCCCAGCATTTT. Encoded protein: CASSIQGQADQPQHF.

The chain uses TRBV12-5 and TRBJ1-5, with TRBD1 as a possible D gene (5 bases). The CDR3 is 15 residues long. The germline gives CDR1 LGHNT, CDR2 FRNRAP. The V end lost 7 bases, the J end lost 7 bases, and 20 bases lay between the germline ends. CDR3 in amino acids: CASALSLRVSQPQHF. CDR3 coding DNA: TGTGCTAGTGCCTTATCCCTCAGGGTCTCCCAGCCCCAGCATTTT.